What follows are 32 T cell receptor beta chains derived from one specimen sequenced in a study of CD8 T cells in Susac syndrome. Reverse transcription used roughly 0.45 to 1 ug RNA and random hexamers. TCRdb redid the calling of the immunoSEQ multiplex PCR reads with MiXCR, one entry per CDR3 protein. The data contain about 140,000 distinct CDR3 sequences, roughly 94% of them singletons. The sample taken for sequencing was CD4+ T cells from PBMCs. The source of these receptors is a human donor in good health.

V gene TRBV30 combines with J gene TRBJ1-4; D gene ambiguous. V gave up 1 base and J gave up 0 bases, with 6 bases separating them. Germline loops: CDR1 GTSNPN, CDR2 SVGIG (reference sequence). This CDR3 is built from 14 residues. CDR3 in amino acids: CAWSGTATNEKLFF. The CDR3 DNA reads TGTGCCTGGAGTGGAACAGCAACTAATGAAAAACTGTTTTTT.

The genes are TRBV10-1 and TRBJ2-7; 7 bases are a match to TRBD1. Germline CDR1 is WNHNN and CDR2 is SYGVQD (reference sequence). V lost 7 bases, J lost 5 bases, and 5 bases stayed unmatched. The CDR3 extends over 12 amino acids. As DNA, the CDR3 is TGCGCCAGCATTACAGACAGGGACGAGCAGTACTTC. Amino acid sequence: CASITDRDEQYF.

The chain couples TRBV28 to TRBJ1-3; D possibly corresponds to TRBD1 (6 bases). V dropped 4 bases and J dropped 0 bases, with 7 bases sitting between them. CDR3 length equals 14 residues. Germline V gene lookup returns CDR1 MDHEN and CDR2 SYDVKM. For the CDR3, the DNA is TGTGCCAGCAGTTGGGACATCTCTGGAAACACCATATATTTT. This gives the protein CASSWDISGNTIYF.

The chain carries TRBV5-1 and TRBJ2-3; 9 bases line up with TRBD2. CDR3 size: 16 residues. J was trimmed by 6 bases and V by 0 bases; bases with no gene match: 8. CDR1 and CDR2 (germline): SGHRS, YFSETQ. CDR3 nucleotides: TGCGCCAGCAGCTTGGGCCCAGCGGGAGGAGCGGATACGCAGTATTTT. It translates to CASSLGPAGGADTQYF. Full variable domain (rest looked up from reference TRBV5-1 and TRBJ2-3): KAGVTQTPRYLIKTRGQQVTLSCSPISGHRSVSWYQQTPGQGLQFLFEYFSETQRNKGNFPGRFSGRQFSNSRSEMNVSTLELGDSALYLCASSLGPAGGADTQYFGPGTRLTVL.

The rearrangement joins TRBV15 to TRBJ2-5; 8 bases map to TRBD1. This CDR3 is built from 13 residues. In germline, CDR1 is LNHNV, CDR2 YYDKDF (reference sequence). V was pared by 7 bases and J by 1 base, with 2 bases of the junction left unmatched. CDR3 in amino acids: CATKQGGQETQYF. The CDR3 DNA sequence: TGTGCCACCAAACAGGGGGGCCAAGAGACCCAGTACTTC.

The chain has TRBV12-3 or TRBV12-4 and TRBJ2-1, with 7 bases that match TRBD1. V shed 6 bases, J shed 3 bases, and the junction held 5 bases outside the gene matches. CDR3 size: 14 residues. The CDR3 coding sequence is TGTGCCAGCAGACCCCGGGACAGCTACAATGAGCAGTTCTTC. It encodes CASRPRDSYNEQFF.

The J gene is TRBJ2-3, the V gene TRBV5-1; D not resolved. In germline, CDR1 is SGHRS, CDR2 YFSETQ. CDR3 length equals 15 residues. V lost 1 base to trimming and J lost 3 bases, with 12 bases between them. CDR3 region: CASSLRNLGTDTQYF. DNA of the CDR3: TGCGCCAGCAGCTTGAGGAACTTGGGGACAGATACGCAGTATTTT.

This clonotype was picked up one time. The chain has TRBV23-1 and TRBJ2-1; TRBD2 matches 12 bases. TRBV23-1 is recorded as an ORF, its role being uncertain. CDR3 size: 17 residues. The V gene end was trimmed by 4 bases and the J gene end by 2 bases; junction bases not matched to a gene: 6. The CDR3 is CASSRLAGDLAYNEQFF. CDR3 DNA: TGCGCCAGCAGTCGACTAGCGGGAGATCTGGCCTACAATGAGCAGTTCTTC.

The chain carries TRBV18 and TRBJ1-5, with 9 positions matching TRBD1. Germline values: CDR1 KGHSH, CDR2 LQKENI. V shed 3 bases and J 4 bases; nucleotides not matched to a gene: 1. The CDR3 is made up of 14 amino acids. The CDR3 DNA is TGTGCCAGCTCACCCGGGACAGGGAATCAGCCCCAGCATTTT. It is translated as CASSPGTGNQPQHF.

The rearrangement uses TRBV30 and TRBJ1-2; TRBD1 matches 11 bases. With 8 bases clipped from V and 4 bases from J, the junction kept 6 bases outside the gene matches. In germline, CDR1 is GTSNPN, CDR2 SVGIG (reference sequence). This CDR3 region has 13 residues. CDR3 coding DNA: TGTGCCGGGGGACAGGGGGGCCCCTATGGCTACACCTTC. Translation: CAGGQGGPYGYTF.

This chain links TRBV4-2 with TRBJ2-7; D not certain. Trimming took 2 bases from V and 5 from J, leaving 4 bases between them. CDR3 length: 11 residues. Looked up from germline, CDR1 is LGHNA and CDR2 is YNFKEQ. The CDR3 region has the DNA TGTGCCAGCAGCCAAAGCCACGAGCAGTACTTC. Translated, it gives CASSQSHEQYF.

In its sample, this clonotype was seen once. The chain links TRBV16 to TRBJ2-7, with 9 bases identical to TRBD1. CDR1 is KGHSY and CDR2 is FQNENV in the germline V gene. The CDR3 extends over 15 amino acids. Trimming took 1 base from V and 5 from J; bases not matched to a gene: 6. The CDR3 here is CASSQLRTGANEQYF. CDR3 DNA sequence: TGTGCCAGCAGCCAATTAAGGACAGGGGCCAACGAGCAGTACTTC.

The chain combines TRBV5-1 with TRBJ2-5, with D hard to call. Trimming cost V 4 bases and J 2 bases, with 6 bases left between them. Germline lookup yields CDR1 SGHRS and CDR2 YFSETQ. CDR3 size: 12 residues. The CDR3 DNA follows: TGCGCCAGCAGCATTCAGCAAGAGACCCAGTACTTC. It translates to CASSIQQETQYF.

V is TRBV7-9 and J is TRBJ1-1; D ambiguous. The germline V gene has CDR1 SEHNR and CDR2 FQNEAQ (reference sequence). This CDR3 comprises 15 residues. The V end was cut by 1 base, the J end by 0 bases, with 9 bases between. This CDR3 is CASSLDGRMNTEAFF. The CDR3 bases are TGTGCCAGCAGCTTAGACGGCAGAATGAACACTGAAGCTTTCTTT.

The V and J genes are TRBV19 and TRBJ2-1, with D hard to call. V was cut by 9 bases and J by 0 bases, with 15 bases left in between. The CDR3 runs to 15 residues. The germline V gene has CDR1 LNHDA and CDR2 SQIVND (reference sequence). The CDR3: CARALARRSYNEQFF. CDR3 coding DNA: TGTGCCAGGGCCTTGGCTAGACGCTCCTACAATGAGCAGTTCTTC.

The CDR3 DNA reads TGTGCCAGCAGCACAGGACTAGCGACTGAGCAGTTCTTC. Its protein product is CASSTGLATEQFF. The gene calls are TRBV7-3 and TRBJ2-1; 9 bases map to TRBD2. The V segment lost 5 bases and the J segment 9 bases; nucleotides outside the gene matches: 5. Germline V CDR1 and CDR2: SGHTA, FQGTGA. The CDR3 has 13 residues.

This chain uses TRBV28 with TRBJ2-1; TRBD2 matches 12 bases. This CDR3 comprises 19 residues. The V gene's germline CDR1 is MDHEN and CDR2 SYDVKM. After removal of 8 bases from V and 1 base from J, the junction contained 15 bases not matched to a gene. The CDR3 is CASSFGGASGRGSYNEQFF. Here the CDR3 DNA reads TGTGCCAGCTCATTCGGGGGGGCTAGCGGGAGGGGGTCCTACAATGAGCAGTTCTTC.

The chain joins TRBV20-1 to TRBJ2-7; weak D call: TRBD1 (5 bases). The CDR3 runs 12 residues. Germline values: CDR1 DFQATT, CDR2 SNEGSKA (reference sequence). Between the trimmed V and J ends, which lost 4 bases and 5 bases, there was a span of 12 bases. This chain's CDR3 is CSATSRVDEQYF. In DNA form, the CDR3 reads TGCAGTGCTACCTCCAGGGTTGACGAGCAGTACTTC.

V and J are TRBV19 and TRBJ2-2; 9 positions match TRBD2. The CDR3 loop spans 15 amino acids. V dropped 3 bases and J dropped 4; count of bases not matched to a gene: 3. Germline V gene sequence: CDR1 LNHDA, CDR2 SQIVND (reference sequence). As DNA, the CDR3 is TGTGCCAGTAGTATTAGCGGGGGAGCCACCGGGGAGCTGTTTTTT. It codes for CASSISGGATGELFF.

J is TRBJ2-3 and V is TRBV12-3 or TRBV12-4; 16 bases line up with TRBD2. Trimming cost V 4 bases and J 5 bases; bases outside gene matches: 9. This CDR3 comprises 18 residues. CDR3 bases: TGTGCCAGCAGTTCCGGGACTAGCGGGAGGGCCATTAAAGATACGCAGTATTTT. Translating it yields CASSSGTSGRAIKDTQYF.

This chain links TRBV19 with TRBJ1-5, with TRBD1 matching over 7 bases. Trimming at V came to 7 bases and at J to 5 bases, leaving 5 bases not matched to a gene. In germline, CDR1 is LNHDA, CDR2 SQIVND (reference sequence). The CDR3 sequence is 13 residues long. The CDR3 reads CASTWDRYQPQHF. CDR3 nucleotide sequence: TGTGCCAGTACCTGGGACAGATATCAGCCCCAGCATTTT.

This chain connects TRBV6-1 to TRBJ1-5, with a possible D match to TRBD1 (5 bases). The length of the CDR3 is 15 residues. Germline V lookup: CDR1 MNHNS, CDR2 SASEGT. V was shortened by 6 bases and J by 4 bases, with 16 bases between the two germline ends. The CDR3 region is CASRLGRVLNQPQHF. For the CDR3, the DNA is TGTGCCAGCAGACTGGGACGCGTCCTTAATCAGCCCCAGCATTTT.

The rearrangement joins TRBV3-1 to TRBJ2-7; D possibly corresponds to TRBD1 (6 bases). CDR3 length: 16 amino acids. Trimming stripped 3 bases from V and 4 bases from J, with 19 bases between. Per germline, CDR1 LGHDT and CDR2 YNNKEL (reference sequence). CDR3 protein: CASSHTGTSRKYEQYF. The DNA of the CDR3 is TGTGCCAGCAGCCATACCGGGACATCACGAAAATACGAGCAGTACTTC.

This clonotype appeared once. The chain employs TRBV25-1 and TRBJ1-4; 7 bases line up with TRBD1. The germline V gene has CDR1 MGHDK and CDR2 SYGVNS. Losses at the gene ends were 1 base for V and 7 bases for J; bases not matched to a gene: 6. This CDR3 region has 15 residues. The CDR3 nucleotides read TGTGCCAGCAGTGAATTCGCAGGGGGTGGTGAAAAACTGTTTTTT. Amino acids: CASSEFAGGGEKLFF.

This chain joins TRBV12-3 or TRBV12-4 and TRBJ2-5, with 8 nucleotides matching TRBD2. Trimming took 6 bases from V and 1 from J; bases not matched to a gene: 4. This CDR3 spans 14 amino acids. The chain's CDR3 is CASSLRGGQETQYF. The CDR3 nucleotides are TGTGCCAGCAGCCTTCGGGGGGGCCAAGAGACCCAGTACTTC.

The chain links TRBV20-1 to TRBJ1-2; D possibly corresponds to TRBD1 (6 bases). Trimming left V 8 bases short and J 5 bases short, with 12 bases between. This CDR3 has 11 amino acids. CDR1 is DFQATT and CDR2 is SNEGSKA in the germline V gene (reference sequence). The CDR3 region has the DNA TGCAGTCCGCGGGACATTTATGGCTACACCTTC. Encoded protein: CSPRDIYGYTF.

The gene calls are TRBV30 and TRBJ2-2, with 7 bases fitting TRBD2. The CDR3 consists of 15 residues. V lost 2 bases and J lost 5; bases outside the gene matches: 8. Germline-derived CDR1 and CDR2 are GTSNPN and SVGIG (reference sequence). CDR3 amino acids: CAWSWGGGPTGELFF. The DNA for the CDR3 is TGTGCCTGGAGTTGGGGGGGAGGGCCGACCGGGGAGCTGTTTTTT. Looking up the rest from reference TRBV30 and TRBJ2-2 gives the full variable domain: SQTIHQWPATLVQPVGSPLSLECTVEGTSNPNLYWYRQAAGRGLQLLFYSVGIGQISSEVPQNLSASRPQDRQFILSSKKLLLSDSGFYLCAWSWGGGPTGELFFGEGSRLTVL.

This chain joins TRBV6-1 and TRBJ2-1; weak D call: TRBD2 (6 bases). Germline V gene lookup returns CDR1 MNHNS and CDR2 SASEGT. Trimming took off 2 bases at V and 2 bases at J, with 19 bases between the two ends. The CDR3 loop spans 18 amino acids. The CDR3 here is CASSEFGSGAPTYNEQFF. The DNA for the CDR3 is TGTGCCAGCAGTGAATTCGGTAGCGGAGCCCCCACCTACAATGAGCAGTTCTTC.

The chain recombines TRBV12-3 or TRBV12-4 with TRBJ2-3; TRBD2 is a possible D gene (6 bases). The CDR3 is 16 residues long. V shed 7 bases and J shed 3 bases, with 20 bases lying between them. This chain's CDR3 is CASTDSGLSVTDTQYF. Here the CDR3 DNA reads TGTGCCAGCACTGATAGCGGCCTCAGTGTGACAGATACGCAGTATTTT.

This clonotype was detected only once. The chain is built from TRBV5-1 and TRBJ2-5; the D call may be TRBD1 or TRBD2 (6 bases each). Trimming took off 0 bases at V and 3 bases at J, with 12 bases between the two ends. The germline gives CDR1 SGHRS, CDR2 YFSETQ. The CDR3 spans 15 residues. In DNA form, the CDR3 reads TGCGCCAGCAGCTTGGAGGGGGGATTAGAAGAGACCCAGTACTTC. This translates into CASSLEGGLEETQYF.

The chain recombines TRBV20-1 with TRBJ1-5, with D possibly TRBD1 on 6 matching bases. The germline V gene has CDR1 DFQATT and CDR2 SNEGSKA (reference sequence). This CDR3 comprises 15 residues. V lost 1 base and J lost 3, with 13 bases in between. The CDR3 sequence: CSARVQGYPNQPQHF. The CDR3 DNA sequence: TGCAGTGCTAGAGTCCAGGGGTATCCCAATCAGCCCCAGCATTTT.

The chain employs TRBV24-1 and TRBJ1-2, with D possibly matching TRBD1 (6 bases). V gave up 4 bases and J gave up 4 bases, with 15 bases separating them. CDR3 length: 15 residues. The germline V gene has CDR1 KGHDR and CDR2 SFDVKD. The chain's CDR3 is CATSEPGQPGYGYTF. The CDR3 coding sequence is TGTGCCACCAGTGAACCGGGACAACCCGGCTATGGCTACACCTTC.